The clone carrying this TCR beta chain was counted ten times or more. Its antigen is unknown. These data are taken from a study of T cell repertoires in cytomegalovirus infection. Turning to the study itself: Public TCR beta signatures marked donors with CMV infection and the matching HLA.

A single record per CDR3 protein comes from TCRdb applying MiXCR to the reads. The data show around 330,000 distinct CDR3 sequences, about a sixth seen once. Study results and limitations: HLA-C-restricted CMV clonotypes gave the most frequent clonotype in two of eight donors. Carriers of CMV plus the relevant HLA were identified by cumulative public TCR beta family frequency.

Losses at the gene ends were 6 bases for V and 7 bases for J; bases not matched to a gene: 6. This CDR3 region has 14 residues. The source material was PBMCs. The clonotype was recovered from a human donor in good health (CMV status not recorded). Some clones in this sample may be carry-over from other donors' samples. The chain has TRBV12-3 or TRBV12-4 and TRBJ1-5; 10 bases are a match to TRBD1. CDR3: CASSPTGGGQPQHF. The CDR3 DNA reads TGTGCCAGCAGCCCGACAGGGGGCGGACAGCCCCAGCATTTT.